This T cell receptor beta chain was documented in a study of blood T cell repertoires in COVID-19. Study context: Whether acute or convalescent, the COVID-19 samples came from the United States, Italy and Spain. Nucleic acid was either cDNA or gDNA, and it came from T cells, B-cell-depleted T cells, or PBMCs.

Original processing methods: Reference gene primer amplification yielded estimated nucleated cell counts. Sequenced by immunoSEQ multiplex PCR; TCRdb stores in-frame clones only, minus some. V and J calls and clone size are copied from that table; D and trimming were computed from the DNA. The sample records some 90,000 clones, 81% being singletons. The V gene's germline CDR1 is LGHNA and CDR2 YSLEER. The CDR3 covers 16 residues. The J segment lost 7 bases and the V segment lost 0 bases, leaving 6 bases of the junction unmatched. The genes are TRBV4-3 and TRBJ2-3; 11 positions match TRBD2. Sequenced: peripheral blood. The sequence came from a man between 60 and 70 years old with acute or convalescent COVID-19. CDR3 DNA sequence: TGCGCCAGCAGCCAAGAACTAGCGGGAGTCCTGTATACGCAGTATTTT. Its translation is CASSQELAGVLYTQYF.